This paragraph reports one TCR beta chain. The target antigen is unknown. The data belong to a study of T-cell memory formation after mild COVID-19. J was trimmed by 4 bases and V by 4 bases; bases with no gene match: 8. This CDR3 has 16 residues. Germline loops: CDR1 MGHRA, CDR2 YSYEKL. Overall study findings and caveats: Proof of SARS-CoV-2 specificity was absent for the second-wave clones that crested on day 37. Contracting clones from day 15 to 85 had balanced CD4/CD8; later expanders favoured CD4+. Some clones that responded turned up in pre-infection memory, which suggests that cross-reactive memory joined in.

Using its own MiXCR run on the 5' RACE reads, TCRdb lists one record per CDR3 protein. The sample holds approximately 400,000 distinct CDR3 sequences, approximately 19% seen once. The sequence derives from a man aged 18 to 30 who had mild COVID-19 (a few samples of this study predate the infection). Cell type and time point are not known. The specimen was PBMCs or a T cell subset sorted from them (not recorded which). The rearrangement joins TRBV4-1 to TRBJ1-5, with 9 bases matching TRBD1. DNA of the CDR3: TGCGCCAGCAGCCCTCCCGACAGGGGGGGGAATCAGCCCCAGCATTTT. Translated: CASSPPDRGGNQPQHF.